The following is a TCR beta chain sequence with its context. Its specificity is not known. Trimming removed 0 bases from V and 5 bases from J, with 14 bases in between. This CDR3 region has 16 residues. The germline V gene encodes CDR1 MNHEY and CDR2 SVGAGI. Deep-level assay runs were performed. In the source study's methods: Filtering of immunoSEQ junctional sequences could not match full-length read filtering. Produced via immunoSEQ multiplex PCR; TCRdb's table is partial and in-frame only. V and J calls and clone size are given by that table; D and trimming were obtained from the DNA. In the table there are hundreds of thousands of clones, 96% of which are singletons. This sample was included in a study of shared clonotypes between healthy human individuals. Study information: Per donor, three plates held CD4 naive cells, three held CD4 memory, two held CD8 naive and one held CD8 memory.

Notes on the study in general: Expectations were that clonotype sharing among donors would be affected by sequencing depth.

The chain is built from TRBV6-5 and TRBJ2-1, with a possible D match to TRBD1 (6 bases). The sequenced material came from naive CD4+ T cells sorted from blood. As to subset: CD45RA+ positively selected. The receptor comes from a woman in her thirties in good health. The CDR3 is CASSYSRGQFNNEQFF. CDR3 nucleotide sequence: TGTGCCAGCAGTTACTCCAGGGGACAATTCAACAATGAGCAGTTCTTC.